The entry below describes one T cell receptor beta chain. This sample was taken from a study of control samples from healthy donors and cancer patients. V was trimmed by 6 bases and J by 4 bases, leaving 18 bases between them. This CDR3 region has 16 residues. The germline V gene encodes CDR1 SGHNT and CDR2 YENEEA. TCRdb's table, derived via immunoSEQ multiplex PCR, lists solely in-frame clones and lacks some. The profile shows around 160,000 clones, 93% of them singletons. V gene TRBV11-3 combines with J gene TRBJ2-2; perhaps D is TRBD1 or TRBD2 (6 bases each). The receptor was isolated from a man aged 18 to 30 in good health. Sequencing was carried out using blood. CDR3 sequence (DNA): TGTGCCAGCAGACAGGGCGGGATTCAAGCCACCGGGGAGCTGTTTTTT. Translated, it gives CASRQGGIQATGELFF.